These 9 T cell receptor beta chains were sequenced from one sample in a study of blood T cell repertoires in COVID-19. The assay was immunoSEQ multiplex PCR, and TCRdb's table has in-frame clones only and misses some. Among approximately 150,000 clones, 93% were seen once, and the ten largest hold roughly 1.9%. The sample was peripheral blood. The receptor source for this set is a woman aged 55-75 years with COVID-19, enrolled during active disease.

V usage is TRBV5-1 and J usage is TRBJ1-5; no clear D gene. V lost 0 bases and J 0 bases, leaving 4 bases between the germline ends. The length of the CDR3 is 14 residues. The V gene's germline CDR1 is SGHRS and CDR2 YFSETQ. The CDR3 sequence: CASSLDGSNQPQHF. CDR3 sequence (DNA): TGCGCCAGCAGCTTGGACGGTAGCAATCAGCCCCAGCATTTT.

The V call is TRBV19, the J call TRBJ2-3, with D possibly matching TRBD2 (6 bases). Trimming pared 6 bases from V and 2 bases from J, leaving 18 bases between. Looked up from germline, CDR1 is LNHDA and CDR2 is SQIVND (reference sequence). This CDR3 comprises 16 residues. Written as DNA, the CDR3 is TGTGCCAGTAGCAACCTACTAGCCGCATTCACAGATACGCAGTATTTT. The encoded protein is CASSNLLAAFTDTQYF.

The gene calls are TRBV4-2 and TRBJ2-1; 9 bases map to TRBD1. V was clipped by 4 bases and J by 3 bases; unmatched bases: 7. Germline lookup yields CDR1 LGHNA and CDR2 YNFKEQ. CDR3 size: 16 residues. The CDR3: CASSRGRDRVYNEQFF. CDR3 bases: TGTGCCAGCAGCCGGGGGCGGGACAGGGTCTACAATGAGCAGTTCTTC.

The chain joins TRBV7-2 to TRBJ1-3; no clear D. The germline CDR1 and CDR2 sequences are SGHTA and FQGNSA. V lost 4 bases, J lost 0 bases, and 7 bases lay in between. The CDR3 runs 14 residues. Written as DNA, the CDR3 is TGTGCCAGCAGCTCCCCCGGCTCTGGAAACACCATATATTTT. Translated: CASSSPGSGNTIYF.

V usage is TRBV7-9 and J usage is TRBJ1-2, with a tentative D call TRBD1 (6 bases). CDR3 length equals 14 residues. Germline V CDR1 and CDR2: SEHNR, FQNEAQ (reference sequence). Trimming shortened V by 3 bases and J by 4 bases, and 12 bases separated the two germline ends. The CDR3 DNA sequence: TGTGCCAGCAGCTTTGGGCAGGGGTCCTATGGCTACACCTTC. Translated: CASSFGQGSYGYTF.

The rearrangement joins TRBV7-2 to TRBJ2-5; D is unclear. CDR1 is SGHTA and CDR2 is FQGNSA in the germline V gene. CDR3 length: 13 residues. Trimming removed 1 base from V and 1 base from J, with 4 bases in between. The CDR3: CASSLVAQETQYF. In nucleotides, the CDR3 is TGTGCCAGCAGCTTAGTGGCCCAAGAGACCCAGTACTTC.

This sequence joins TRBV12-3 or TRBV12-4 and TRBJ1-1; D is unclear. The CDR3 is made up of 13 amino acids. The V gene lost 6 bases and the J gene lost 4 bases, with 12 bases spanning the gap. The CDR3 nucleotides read TGTGCCAGCAGACCGAGAGGAGGCACTGAAGCTTTCTTT. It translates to CASRPRGGTEAFF.

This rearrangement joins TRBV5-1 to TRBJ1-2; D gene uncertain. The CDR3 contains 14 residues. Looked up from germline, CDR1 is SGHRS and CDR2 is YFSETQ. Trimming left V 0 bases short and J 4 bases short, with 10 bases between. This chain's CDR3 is CASSLVSSGYGYTF. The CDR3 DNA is TGCGCCAGCAGCTTGGTTTCATCGGGCTATGGCTACACCTTC.

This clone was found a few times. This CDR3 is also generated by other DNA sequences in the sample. CDR3 bases: TGTGCCAGCAGCCAGGGACAGGGCACAGATACGCAGTATTTT. It translates to CASSQGQGTDTQYF. The chain uses TRBV3-1 (or the pseudogene TRBV3-2) and TRBJ2-3, with 8 bases fitting TRBD1. Germline CDR1 reads LGHDT; CDR2 reads YNNKEL (reference sequence). The CDR3 sequence is 14 residues long. The V and J ends lost 3 bases and 1 base, in that order; junction bases with no gene match: 0.